The 11 T cell receptor beta chains reported below all come from one sample, sequenced in a study of PD-1 blockade in classical Hodgkin lymphoma. Assay: immunoSEQ multiplex PCR; the TCRdb copy retains only in-frame clones and omits some. The data contain tens of thousands of clones, about 71% of them singletons. Every patient relapsed after autologous stem cell transplantation, and brentuximab vedotin exposure varied. The sample in question was peripheral blood mononuclear cells (PBMCs), obtained at baseline. The origin of the receptors is a human donor with classical Hodgkin lymphoma.

With regard to this clone: A junction end diverges from the germline sequence, so it may reflect a read error. The V call is TRBV6-6, the J call TRBJ1-4; D call uncertain. Germline CDR1 MNHNY, CDR2 SVGAGI (reference sequence). This CDR3 is 16 amino acids long. This CDR3 is CASTYLRPATNEKLFF. The CDR3 DNA reads TGTGCCAGCACTTACCTTAGACCTGCAACTAATGAAAAACTGTTTTTT.

The chain links TRBV19 to TRBJ1-1, with TRBD1 identical over 10 bases. Per the germline V gene, CDR1 is LNHDA and CDR2 is SQIVND (reference sequence). There are 16 residues in the CDR3. With V trimmed by 5 bases and J by 1 base, 7 bases remained unmatched. CDR3 DNA: TGTGCCAGTAGTCCAAGGGACAGGGGATCGAACACTGAAGCTTTCTTT. It specifies CASSPRDRGSNTEAFF.

The chain joins TRBV27 to TRBJ2-6, with 8 bases matching TRBD1. The J segment lost 0 bases and the V segment lost 1 base, leaving 5 bases of the junction unmatched. The germline V gene has CDR1 MNHEY and CDR2 SMNVEV (reference sequence). This CDR3 is 18 amino acids long. The CDR3 protein is CASSLFQGAGSGANVLTF. In DNA, the CDR3 is TGTGCCAGCAGTTTATTTCAGGGGGCTGGCTCTGGGGCCAACGTCCTGACTTTC.

J is TRBJ1-2 and V is TRBV4-3; D is perhaps TRBD1 (6 bases). The CDR3 contains 14 residues. Trimming shortened V by 4 bases and J by 7 bases, and 16 bases separated the two germline ends. The germline V gene encodes CDR1 LGHNA and CDR2 YSLEER. The CDR3 DNA reads TGCGCCAGCAGCCCAAACTCGGACAGCAGTGGCTACACCTTC. Protein product: CASSPNSDSSGYTF.

This rearrangement joins TRBV6-5 to TRBJ2-2, with D unclear. Trimming took off 6 bases at V and 4 bases at J, with 6 bases between the two ends. The CDR3 runs 12 residues. In germline, CDR1 is MNHEY, CDR2 SVGAGI. This CDR3 is CASSVGTGELFF. Written as DNA, the CDR3 is TGTGCCAGCAGCGTGGGCACCGGGGAGCTGTTTTTT.

V and J are TRBV5-1 and TRBJ1-6; 9 nucleotides agree with TRBD1. The CDR3 is 15 amino acids. Germline V gene sequence: CDR1 SGHRS, CDR2 YFSETQ. V shed 4 bases and J 14 bases; nucleotides not matched to a gene: 13. The CDR3 coding sequence is TGCGCCAGCAGCAGACCGGGACAGGGTTCTAGTACCCTCCACTTT. Translated, it gives CASSRPGQGSSTLHF.

A word on this clone: Other DNA sequences in the same sample also yield this CDR3. The genes are TRBV6-5 and TRBJ1-1; no definite D call. The CDR3 is made up of 13 amino acids. The germline V gene encodes CDR1 MNHEY and CDR2 SVGAGI. Trimming stripped 2 bases from V and 1 base from J, with 5 bases between. CDR3: CASSYGGNTEAFF. The CDR3 DNA is TGTGCCAGCAGTTACGGAGGGAACACTGAAGCTTTCTTT.

The rearrangement uses TRBV7-9 and TRBJ1-2, with D perhaps TRBD1 (6 bases). Germline CDR1 is SEHNR and CDR2 is FQNEAQ (reference sequence). This CDR3 comprises 13 residues. Trimming took off 0 bases at V and 4 bases at J, with 6 bases between the two ends. In nucleotides, the CDR3 is TGTGCCAGCAGCTTAGCAGGGGGCTATGGCTACACCTTC. Its protein product is CASSLAGGYGYTF.

The chain is built from TRBV19 and TRBJ2-6; D call uncertain. Germline assignment: CDR1 LNHDA and CDR2 SQIVND (reference sequence). Trimming took off 3 bases at V and 0 bases at J, with 6 bases between the two ends. The CDR3 runs to 15 residues. CDR3 in amino acids: CASSILTSGANVLTF. The CDR3 nucleotides read TGTGCCAGTAGTATTCTCACCTCTGGGGCCAACGTCCTGACTTTC. Together with reference TRBV19 and TRBJ2-6, the CDR3 gives the full variable domain: DGGITQSPKYLFRKEGQNVTLSCEQNLNHDAMYWYRQDPGQGLRLIYYSQIVNDFQKGDIAEGYSVSREKKESFPLTVTSAQKNPTAFYLCASSILTSGANVLTFGAGSRLTVL.

This chain connects TRBV28 to TRBJ2-7; D perhaps matches TRBD1 (6 bases). Trimming left V 2 bases short and J 1 base short, with 12 bases between. Germline V lookup: CDR1 MDHEN, CDR2 SYDVKM. The CDR3 contains 15 residues. The CDR3 sequence is CASSLTQGFSYEQYF. The DNA of the CDR3 is TGTGCCAGCAGTTTAACACAGGGTTTTTCCTACGAGCAGTACTTC.

This clone has a handful of counts. The chain uses TRBV6-1 and TRBJ2-7; the D is unclear. Germline V gene lookup returns CDR1 MNHNS and CDR2 SASEGT. Trimming shortened V by 7 bases and J by 3 bases, and 10 bases separated the two germline ends. The CDR3 runs to 12 residues. CDR3 loop: CASNGPNYEQYV. In nucleotides, the CDR3 is TGTGCCAGCAACGGCCCCAACTACGAGCAGTACGTC.